The clone carrying this TCR beta chain was recorded many times. The antigen remains unidentified. The time point denotes: newly diagnosed GD, antithyroid drugs for less than 3 months. PBMC RNA was the source of the TCR library. Tubes containing EDTA received approximately 9.8 milliliters of drawn peripheral blood. The data originate from a study of regulatory T cells in long-lasting Graves disease. Study-wide results and caveats: A greater number of public clonotypes (around 2,700) was shared by persistent patients than by new patients (roughly 880). Persistent Graves' patients possessed reduced TCR diversity relative to recently diagnosed ones.

CDR3 regions were amplified by Arm-PCR using iRepertoire HTBI primers to build TCR beta libraries. TCRdb re-derived calls from the multiplex PCR reads in MiXCR, one entry per CDR3 protein. This sample carries approximately 300,000 distinct CDR3 sequences, under 20% of them seen once, and the ten largest clones take around 36%. Trimming left V 7 bases short and J 3 bases short, with 16 bases between. Germline assignment: CDR1 SNHLY and CDR2 FYNNEI. This CDR3 comprises 15 residues. Sequencing used peripheral blood mononuclear cells (PBMCs), obtained at new diagnosis, from a patient treated with antithyroid drugs. The chain links TRBV2 to TRBJ2-1; D possibly uses TRBD1 or TRBD2 (6 bases each). The clonotype originates from a female donor with Graves disease. The CDR3 sequence: CASTVGGGGYNEQFF. As DNA, the CDR3 is TGTGCCAGCACCGTTGGCGGAGGGGGCTACAATGAGCAGTTCTTC.